The 10 T cell receptor beta chains in this list originate from one sample, sequenced in a study of PD-1 blockade in classical Hodgkin lymphoma (dated by TCRdb to the early 2020s). Sample time point, as interpreted from the label and publication: cycle 4 day 1 (C4D1), after 6 weeks of nivolumab. All trial patients had relapsed after autologous stem cell transplantation, with cohorts A, B and C differing in prior brentuximab vedotin exposure. Library generation was performed with the immunoSEQ multiplex PCR assay. Drawn from immuneACCESS, this table holds only the in-frame rearrangements with V and J called that TCRdb kept. Clones are partly lost; checked studies trace under half to an unresolved V gene and leave the rest unexplained. The sample yields around 19,000 clones; about 80% were counted once. The ten largest clones capture less than 9.5% of the sample. Sequencing used peripheral blood mononuclear cells (PBMCs), obtained before the fourth cycle of nivolumab. The receptor set was obtained from a human donor with classical Hodgkin lymphoma.

The rearrangement uses TRBV7-9 and TRBJ1-2; D unresolved. Germline V gives CDR1 SEHNR, CDR2 FQNEAQ (reference sequence). Trimming cost V 4 bases and J 0 bases, with 12 bases left between them. The length of the CDR3 is 15 residues. CDR3 DNA sequence: TGTGCCAGCAGCTCCCAGCAGGACGCTAACTATGGCTACACCTTC. Translating gives CASSSQQDANYGYTF.

The chain has TRBV7-4 and TRBJ1-2; no clear D gene. CDR3 size: 13 residues. Germline V gene data show CDR1 as SGHVT and CDR2 as SQSDAQ. Trimming cost V 8 bases and J 6 bases, with 16 bases left between them. The CDR3, as DNA: TGTGCCAGCGGAGCTTCGGGCGGGAATGGCTACACCTTC. Encoded protein: CASGASGGNGYTF.

The chain uses TRBV7-9 and TRBJ2-7; 11 bases are a match to TRBD1. The V gene's germline CDR1 is SEHNR and CDR2 FQNEAQ (reference sequence). The CDR3 totals 14 residues. V trimming: 4 bases; J trimming: 4 bases; junction bases outside the gene matches: 3. In nucleotides, the CDR3 is TGTGCCAGCAGCTACGGGACAGGGGGATACGAGCAGTACTTC. Translated, it gives CASSYGTGGYEQYF.

The genes are TRBV2 and TRBJ2-7; TRBD1 agrees at 10 bases. V lost 7 bases and J lost 4; bases outside the gene matches: 13. The CDR3 runs 16 residues. Germline V gene lookup returns CDR1 SNHLY and CDR2 FYNNEI. CDR3 bases: TGTGCCAGCATTCCGGGACAGGGGCGAACAAGTTACGAGCAGTACTTC. It translates to CASIPGQGRTSYEQYF.

The rearrangement uses TRBV10-1 and TRBJ2-3; TRBD2 matches at 11 bases. This CDR3 has 15 residues. After removal of 5 bases from V and 2 bases from J, the junction contained 3 bases not matched to a gene. CDR1 is WNHNN, CDR2 SYGVQD, per germline (reference sequence). This chain's CDR3 is CASSRLAGHTDTQYF. In DNA form, the CDR3 reads TGCGCCAGCAGTCGACTAGCGGGGCACACAGATACGCAGTATTTT.

V usage is TRBV7-6 and J usage is TRBJ2-5; 11 nucleotides align to TRBD2. TRBJ2-7 explains the end of the DNA better; the J call may be wrong. This CDR3 is built from 17 residues. Germline values: CDR1 SGHVS, CDR2 FNYEAQ. CDR3 sequence reads: CASSLELTSGSSYEQYF. The CDR3 DNA reads as TGTGCCAGCAGCTTAGAGCTTACTAGCGGGAGCTCCTACGAGCAGTACTTC.

The chain recombines TRBV13 with TRBJ2-7; D call uncertain. This CDR3 is 11 amino acids long. In germline, CDR1 is PRHDT, CDR2 FYEKMQ (reference sequence). Trimming cost V 5 bases and J 2 bases, with 4 bases left between them. CDR3 in amino acids: CASSLTYEQYF. The CDR3, as DNA: TGTGCCAGCAGCCTTACCTACGAGCAGTACTTC.

This chain joins TRBV5-5 and TRBJ2-5; no definite D call. Germline loops: CDR1 SGHKS, CDR2 YYEKEE (reference sequence). The CDR3 is made up of 14 amino acids. The V end was cut by 1 base, the J end by 5 bases, with 12 bases between. CDR3 sequence: CASSLLSAGETQYF. The CDR3 nucleotides are TGTGCCAGCAGCTTGTTGTCAGCCGGGGAGACCCAGTACTTC.

This CDR3 reads CAWSGGDHPKNIQYF. CDR3 bases: TGTGCCTGGAGTGGGGGAGACCATCCCAAAAACATTCAGTACTTC. The V gene is TRBV30, the J gene TRBJ2-4; TRBD2 might be the D (5 bases). The length of the CDR3 is 15 residues. CDR1 is GTSNPN and CDR2 is SVGIG in the germline V gene (reference sequence). V was shortened by 1 base and J by 2 bases, with 12 bases between the two germline ends.

The V call is TRBV28, the J call TRBJ2-2; 8 nucleotides match TRBD2. The CDR3 consists of 15 residues. CDR1 MDHEN and CDR2 SYDVKM come from the germline V gene. V trimming: 8 bases; J trimming: 4 bases; junction bases outside the gene matches: 9. The CDR3 sequence: CASRRAGVGTGELFF. The CDR3 DNA is TGTGCCAGCCGGAGAGCGGGAGTCGGCACCGGGGAGCTGTTTTTT.